One and the same sample provided the 16 T cell receptor beta chains below, sequenced in a study of blood T cells in healthy people across ages. Next came a second PCR, run for roughly 6 to 11 cycles, which used a sample-barcoded 5' primer along with a J-beta primer mix. TCRdb re-derived calls from the 5' RACE reads in MiXCR, one entry per CDR3 protein. The table has about 670,000 distinct CDR3 sequences, less than 45% seen once. Material for sequencing was blood. The source is a man aged 80 or over in good health.

This clonotype has just one count. A read error may produce the germline difference seen at one junction end. The genes are TRBV5-1 and TRBJ2-7; D might be TRBD1 (6 bases). CDR1 and CDR2 from the germline V gene are SGHRS and YFSETQ. The CDR3 runs 15 residues. CDR3 DNA sequence: TGCGCCGGCAGCTCGGGCGGACAGTCCTCCTACGAGCAGTACTTC. Residues: CAGSSGGQSSYEQYF.

The sample holds a few counts of this clonotype. The chain employs TRBV6-5 and TRBJ2-3; D not resolved. There are 14 residues in the CDR3. CDR1 is MNHEY, CDR2 SVGAGI, per germline. Trimming left V 0 bases short and J 5 bases short, with 9 bases between. Written as DNA, the CDR3 is TGTGCCAGCAGTTACTCGAACGGCCTAGATACGCAGTATTTT. This sequence encodes CASSYSNGLDTQYF.

The V and J genes are TRBV27 and TRBJ2-5, with a possible D match to TRBD2 (5 bases). CDR1 and CDR2 (germline): MNHEY, SMNVEV (reference sequence). There are 13 residues in the CDR3. V dropped 8 bases and J dropped 2 bases, with 12 bases sitting between them. The CDR3 region is CASSERWQETQYF. The DNA for the CDR3 is TGTGCCAGCTCCGAGCGGTGGCAAGAGACCCAGTACTTC.

This sequence joins TRBV5-7 and TRBJ2-7, with unresolved D. TRBV5-7 is annotated as an ORF whose role is uncertain. CDR3 size: 15 residues. Trimming removed 4 bases at V and 2 bases at J, with 16 bases between. CDR3 bases: TGTGCCAGCAGCCGTCCACTCGAAACCACCTACGAGCAGTACTTC. Translation gives CASSRPLETTYEQYF.

Notes on this clonotype: One end of the junction fails to match germline, which may point to a read error. CDR3 sequence (DNA): TGTGCCAGCAGCCCCAGGGGAGGATTTGGAGATACGCGGTATTTT. It codes for CASSPRGGFGDTRYF. The chain recombines TRBV7-9 with TRBJ2-3; D may correspond to TRBD1 or TRBD2 (6 bases each). CDR1 is SEHNR and CDR2 is FQNEAQ in the germline V gene (reference sequence). CDR3 length: 15 residues.

The J gene is TRBJ1-6, the V gene TRBV5-1; 11 positions match TRBD1. The CDR3 covers 15 residues. Germline V CDR1 and CDR2: SGHRS, YFSETQ. V trimming: 0 bases; J trimming: 10 bases; junction bases outside the gene matches: 3. CDR3 sequence: CASSLDGTGGSPLHF. DNA of the CDR3: TGCGCCAGCAGCTTGGATGGGACAGGGGGATCACCCCTCCACTTT.

To note about this clonotype: The germline gene is not matched at one end of the junction; a read error may be the cause. The rearrangement links TRBV7-9 to TRBJ2-2; 11 bases match TRBD2. Germline V gene data show CDR1 as SEHNR and CDR2 as FQNEAQ (reference sequence). The CDR3 runs to 18 residues. The CDR3 sequence: CTSSLNLAGGFHTGELFF. The CDR3, as DNA: TGTACCAGCAGCTTAAACCTAGCGGGGGGCTTCCACACCGGGGAGCTGTTTTTT.

This clonotype was recorded at least ten times. The V gene is TRBV20-1, the J gene TRBJ2-1, with 11 bases identical to TRBD1. Germline V gives CDR1 DFQATT, CDR2 SNEGSKA (reference sequence). V gave up 8 bases and J gave up 5 bases; unmatched junction bases: 5. This CDR3 is built from 13 residues. The CDR3 region is CSWDRGKHNEQFF. In nucleotides, the CDR3 is TGCAGTTGGGACAGGGGGAAACACAATGAGCAGTTCTTC.

This clonotype was seen a handful of times. The chain carries TRBV27 and TRBJ2-7; TRBD1 matches at 7 bases. Unmatched junction bases numbered 3, after V lost 3 bases and J lost 4 bases. The CDR3 totals 13 residues. Germline CDR1 reads MNHEY; CDR2 reads SMNVEV (reference sequence). In nucleotides, the CDR3 is TGTGCCAGCAGTTTCTACAGGGGTTACGAGCAGTACTTC. Amino acids: CASSFYRGYEQYF.

This rearrangement joins TRBV24-1 to TRBJ2-2, with TRBD2 identical over 13 bases. The germline gives CDR1 KGHDR, CDR2 SFDVKD. Unmatched junction bases numbered 3, after V lost 9 bases and J lost 0 bases. This CDR3 comprises 16 residues. The CDR3 spells CATGTSGAANTGELFF. As DNA, the CDR3 is TGTGCCACCGGGACTAGCGGGGCCGCGAACACCGGGGAGCTGTTTTTT.

The chain couples TRBV20-1 to TRBJ2-5; TRBD2 aligns across 7 bases. Germline values: CDR1 DFQATT, CDR2 SNEGSKA (reference sequence). This CDR3 is built from 15 residues. Trimming cost V 2 bases and J 5 bases; bases outside gene matches: 11. CDR3 residues: CSARWAGEAVETQYF. The CDR3 nucleotides are TGCAGTGCTAGATGGGCGGGAGAGGCTGTGGAGACCCAGTACTTC.

In the case of this clonotype: An end of the junction differs from the germline gene, which may be a read error. The chain couples TRBV12-5 to TRBJ1-5; D call uncertain. In germline, CDR1 is LGHNT, CDR2 FRNRAP. This CDR3 is built from 16 residues. CDR3 loop: CASGLVTGIGNPPQHF. The CDR3, as DNA: TGTGCTAGTGGTTTGGTAACCGGGATCGGCAATCCGCCCCAGCATTTT.

This clonotype was observed a handful of times. This sequence joins TRBV20-1 and TRBJ2-6, with D unresolved. The CDR3 totals 17 residues. The V gene's germline CDR1 is DFQATT and CDR2 SNEGSKA (reference sequence). The V end lost 6 bases, the J end lost 3 bases, and 21 bases lay between the germline ends. CDR3 in DNA: TGCAGTGCGGGAAGGTCGTGGGTTTATAATGGGGCCAACGTCCTGACTTTC. It specifies CSAGRSWVYNGANVLTF.

This clonotype was recorded a few times. CDR3 protein: CASVTSGDTDTQYF. The CDR3 nucleotides read TGTGCCAGCGTTACTAGCGGAGATACAGATACGCAGTATTTT. J is TRBJ2-3 and V is TRBV12-3 or TRBV12-4; 8 bases map to TRBD2. The length of the CDR3 is 14 residues. The junction had 7 bases not matched to a gene; V was cut back by 8 bases and J by 3 bases.

Details on this clonotype: This may be a read error, as it is one base from a much larger clone. The V gene is TRBV6-5, the J gene TRBJ1-1; D gene ambiguous. Per the germline V gene, CDR1 is MNHEY and CDR2 is SVGAGI. This CDR3 region has 14 residues. V was shortened by 2 bases and J by 5 bases, with 12 bases between the two germline ends. CDR3 protein: CASSYRQSRTEAFF. CDR3 coding DNA: TGTGCCAGCAGTTACAGGCAGTCAAGGACTGAAGCTTTCTTT.

The chain joins TRBV12-3 or TRBV12-4 to TRBJ2-1; maybe TRBD1 (6 bases). The CDR3 is 13 amino acids. The V gene lost 2 bases and the J gene lost 8 bases, with 10 bases spanning the gap. CDR3 region: CASSLRGYDEQFF. CDR3 DNA: TGTGCCAGCAGTTTAAGGGGGTACGATGAGCAGTTCTTC.